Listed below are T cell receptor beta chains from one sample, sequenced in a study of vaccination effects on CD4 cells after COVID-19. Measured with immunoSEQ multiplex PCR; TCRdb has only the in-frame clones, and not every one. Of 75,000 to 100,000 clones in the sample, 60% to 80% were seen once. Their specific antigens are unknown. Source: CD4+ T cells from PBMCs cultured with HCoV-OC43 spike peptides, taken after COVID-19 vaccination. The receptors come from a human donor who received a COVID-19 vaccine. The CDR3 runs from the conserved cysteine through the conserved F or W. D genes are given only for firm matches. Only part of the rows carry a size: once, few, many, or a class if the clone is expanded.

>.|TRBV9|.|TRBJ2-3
TGTGCCAGCAGCGTTAGGTCCGGGCGCGATACGCAGTATTTT
CASSVRSGRDTQYF
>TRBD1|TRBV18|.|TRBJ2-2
TGTGCCAGCTCCCACAACAGGGGTCCGAACACCGGGGAGCTGTTTTTT
CASSHNRGPNTGELFF
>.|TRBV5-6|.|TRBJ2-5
TGTGCCAGCAGCTTGGTTCAGGGGCGAGAGACCCAGTACTTC
CASSLVQGRETQYF
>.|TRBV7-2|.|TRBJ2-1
TGTGCCAGCAGCCCCCCCTCCCCCCGCTATGAGCAGTTCTTC
CASSPPSPRYEQFF
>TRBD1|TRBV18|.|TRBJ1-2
TGTGCCAGCTCACCGGACAGGGGGAGCTACACCTTC
CASSPDRGSYTF
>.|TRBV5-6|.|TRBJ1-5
TGTGCCAGCAGCTTGAAGTTTGACCAGCCCCAGCATTTT
CASSLKFDQPQHF
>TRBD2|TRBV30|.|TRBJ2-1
TGTGCCTGGAGTGCCTTCAGCGGGGGGATTCTCAATGAGCAGTTCTTC
CAWSAFSGGILNEQFF
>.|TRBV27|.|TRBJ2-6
TGTGCCAGCAGTTTAAGGGAGGTTGGAAAGGTATCTGGGGCCAACGTCCTGACTTTC
CASSLREVGKVSGANVLTF
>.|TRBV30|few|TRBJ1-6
TGTGCCTGGAGTGAGCAAGTGGGGAATTCACCCCTCCACTTT
CAWSEQVGNSPLHF
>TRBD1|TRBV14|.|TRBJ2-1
TGTGCCAGCAGCCAGCCGGGACAGGGGAGGAACAATGAGCAGTTCTTC
CASSQPGQGRNNEQFF
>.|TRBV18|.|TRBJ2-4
TGTGCCAGCTCACCGACGGAGATAGCCAAAAACATTCAGTACTTC
CASSPTEIAKNIQYF
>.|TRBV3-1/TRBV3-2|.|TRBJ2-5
TGTGCCAGCAGCCCGACGACGGAAGAGACCCAGTACTTC
CASSPTTEETQYF
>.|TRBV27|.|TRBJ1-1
TGTGCCAGCAGCCGAATTTGGGGGCGAAACACTGAAGCTTTCTTT
CASSRIWGRNTEAFF
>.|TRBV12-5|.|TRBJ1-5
TGTGCTAGTGGTTTAAGTAGCAATCAGCCCCAGCATTTT
CASGLSSNQPQHF
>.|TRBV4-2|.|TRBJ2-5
TGTGCCAGCAGCCAAGGGGGGGAAGGCCACTATCGGGACTTC
CASSQGGEGHYRDF
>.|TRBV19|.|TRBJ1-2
TGTGCCAGTAGTGAACGGACGACACATACCTATGGCTACACCTTC
CASSERTTHTYGYTF
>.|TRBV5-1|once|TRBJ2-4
TGCGCCAGCAGCTTGGGAGGGAACATTCAGTACTTC
CASSLGGNIQYF
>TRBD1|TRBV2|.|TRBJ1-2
TGTGCCAGCAGGGGGGGGACAGGATATGGCTACACCTTC
CASRGGTGYGYTF
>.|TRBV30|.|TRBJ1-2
TGTGCCTGGAGTCGGGGCGACTATGGCTACACCTTC
CAWSRGDYGYTF
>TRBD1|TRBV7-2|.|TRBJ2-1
TGTGCCAGCAGCCCTCGGACAGGGTGGGATGAGCAGTTCTTC
CASSPRTGWDEQFF
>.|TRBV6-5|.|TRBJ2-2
TGTGCCAGCATACGGGCAGGGACCACCGGGGAGCTGTTTTTT
CASIRAGTTGELFF
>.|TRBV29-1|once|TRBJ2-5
TGCAGCGTTGAAAGGGGGGTGGGGGCGGAGACCCAGTACTTC
CSVERGVGAETQYF